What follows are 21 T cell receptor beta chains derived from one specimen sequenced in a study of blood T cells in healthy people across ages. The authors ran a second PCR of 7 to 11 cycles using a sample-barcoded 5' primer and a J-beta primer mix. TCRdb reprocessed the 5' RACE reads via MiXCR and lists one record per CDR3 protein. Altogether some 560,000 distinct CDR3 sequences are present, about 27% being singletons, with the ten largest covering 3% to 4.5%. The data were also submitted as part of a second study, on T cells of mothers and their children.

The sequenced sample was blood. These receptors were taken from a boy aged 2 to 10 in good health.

Here the CDR3 reads CASSSDTVNYGYTF. The CDR3 DNA follows: TGTGCCAGCAGCTCGGACACAGTAAACTATGGCTACACCTTC. The chain couples TRBV5-5 to TRBJ1-2; D might be TRBD1 (5 bases). CDR3 size: 14 residues. Germline CDR1 reads SGHKS; CDR2 reads YYEKEE (reference sequence). Trimming stripped 3 bases from V and 2 bases from J, with 11 bases between.

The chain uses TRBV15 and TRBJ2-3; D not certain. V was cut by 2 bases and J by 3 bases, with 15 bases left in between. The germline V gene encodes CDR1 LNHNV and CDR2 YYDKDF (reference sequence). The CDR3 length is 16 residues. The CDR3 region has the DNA TGTGCCACCAGCAGATACCACGGACGGCAGACAGATACGCAGTATTTT. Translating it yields CATSRYHGRQTDTQYF.

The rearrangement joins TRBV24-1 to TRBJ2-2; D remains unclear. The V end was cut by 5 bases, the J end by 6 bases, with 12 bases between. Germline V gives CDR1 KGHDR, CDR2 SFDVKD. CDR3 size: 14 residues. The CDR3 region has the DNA TGTGCCACCAGTGTTCCCGTAGCTCCCGGGGAGCTGTTTTTT. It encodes CATSVPVAPGELFF.

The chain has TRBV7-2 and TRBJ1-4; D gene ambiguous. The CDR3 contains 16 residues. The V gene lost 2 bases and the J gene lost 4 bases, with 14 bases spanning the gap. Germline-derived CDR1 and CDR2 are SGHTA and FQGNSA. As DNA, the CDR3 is TGTGCCAGCAGCTTATTCGGACTGTTGAGTAATGAAAAACTGTTTTTT. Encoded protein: CASSLFGLLSNEKLFF.

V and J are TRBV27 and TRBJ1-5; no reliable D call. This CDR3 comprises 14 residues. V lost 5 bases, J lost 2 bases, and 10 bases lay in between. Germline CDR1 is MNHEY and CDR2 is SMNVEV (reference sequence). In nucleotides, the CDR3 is TGTGCCAGCAGTCTAACGTTGGGCAATCAGCCCCAGCATTTT. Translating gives CASSLTLGNQPQHF.

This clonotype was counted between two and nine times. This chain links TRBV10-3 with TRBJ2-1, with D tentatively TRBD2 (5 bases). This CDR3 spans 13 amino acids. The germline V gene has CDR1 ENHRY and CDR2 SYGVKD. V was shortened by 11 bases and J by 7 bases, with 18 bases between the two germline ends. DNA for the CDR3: TGTGCCTCGAGGCCCGAGGGTAGGAATGAGCAGTTCTTC. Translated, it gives CASRPEGRNEQFF.

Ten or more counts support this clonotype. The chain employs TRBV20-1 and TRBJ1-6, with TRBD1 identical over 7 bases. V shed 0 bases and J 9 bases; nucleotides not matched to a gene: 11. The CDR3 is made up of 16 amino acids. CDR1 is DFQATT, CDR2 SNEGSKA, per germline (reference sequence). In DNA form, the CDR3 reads TGCAGTGCTAGAGATGAAATTGAGGGGGCGAGTTCACCCCTCCACTTT. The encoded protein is CSARDEIEGASSPLHF.

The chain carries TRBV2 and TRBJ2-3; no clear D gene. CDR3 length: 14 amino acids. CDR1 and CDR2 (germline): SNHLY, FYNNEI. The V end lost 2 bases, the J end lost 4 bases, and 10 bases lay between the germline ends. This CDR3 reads CASSEMTSADTQYF. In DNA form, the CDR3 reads TGTGCCAGCAGTGAAATGACATCCGCAGATACGCAGTATTTT.

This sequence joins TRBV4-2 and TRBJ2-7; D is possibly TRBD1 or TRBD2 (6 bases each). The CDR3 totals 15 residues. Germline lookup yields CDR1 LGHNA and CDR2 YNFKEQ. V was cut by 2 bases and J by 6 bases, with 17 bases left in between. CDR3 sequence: CASSQRGVGVSEQYF. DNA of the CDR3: TGTGCCAGCAGCCAAAGGGGGGTGGGAGTGTCCGAGCAGTACTTC.

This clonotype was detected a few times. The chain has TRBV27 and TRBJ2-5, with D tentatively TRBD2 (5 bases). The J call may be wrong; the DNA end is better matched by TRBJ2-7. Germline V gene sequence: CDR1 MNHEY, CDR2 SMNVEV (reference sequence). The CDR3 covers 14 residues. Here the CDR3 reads CASSPNIEGYEQYF. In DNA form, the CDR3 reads TGTGCCAGCAGTCCCAATATCGAGGGCTACGAGCAGTACTTC.

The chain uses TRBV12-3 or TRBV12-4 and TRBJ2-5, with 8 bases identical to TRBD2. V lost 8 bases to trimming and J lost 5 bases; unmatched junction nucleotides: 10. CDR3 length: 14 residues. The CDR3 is CASFDSGIGETQYF. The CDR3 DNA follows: TGTGCCAGCTTCGATAGCGGGATAGGTGAGACCCAGTACTTC.

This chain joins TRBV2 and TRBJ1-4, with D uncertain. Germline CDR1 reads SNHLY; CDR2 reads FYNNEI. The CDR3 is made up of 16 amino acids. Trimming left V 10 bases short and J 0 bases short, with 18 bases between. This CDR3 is CANAADPNPTNEKLFF. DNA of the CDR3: TGTGCCAACGCAGCCGACCCTAATCCAACTAATGAAAAACTGTTTTTT.

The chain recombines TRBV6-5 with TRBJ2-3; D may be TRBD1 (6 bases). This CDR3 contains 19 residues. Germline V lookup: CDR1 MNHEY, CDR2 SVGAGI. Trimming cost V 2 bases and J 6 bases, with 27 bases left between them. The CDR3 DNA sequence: TGTGCCAGCAGTTACAACTGCGTCGGCAGGGGAAAATTAAAGGATACGCAGTATTTT. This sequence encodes CASSYNCVGRGKLKDTQYF.

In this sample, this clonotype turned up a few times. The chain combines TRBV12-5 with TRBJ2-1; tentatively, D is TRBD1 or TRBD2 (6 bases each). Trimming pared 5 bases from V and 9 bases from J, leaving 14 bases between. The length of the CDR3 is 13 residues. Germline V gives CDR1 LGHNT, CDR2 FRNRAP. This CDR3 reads CASGTLKGGEQFF. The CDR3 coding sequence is TGTGCTAGTGGTACTCTCAAGGGGGGTGAGCAGTTCTTC.

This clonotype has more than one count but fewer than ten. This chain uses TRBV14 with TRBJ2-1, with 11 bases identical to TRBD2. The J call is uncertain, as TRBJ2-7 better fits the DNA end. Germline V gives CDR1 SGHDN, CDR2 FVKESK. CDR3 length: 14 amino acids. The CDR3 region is CASSDLAGGGEQYF. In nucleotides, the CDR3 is TGTGCCAGCAGCGACCTAGCGGGAGGTGGCGAGCAGTACTTC.

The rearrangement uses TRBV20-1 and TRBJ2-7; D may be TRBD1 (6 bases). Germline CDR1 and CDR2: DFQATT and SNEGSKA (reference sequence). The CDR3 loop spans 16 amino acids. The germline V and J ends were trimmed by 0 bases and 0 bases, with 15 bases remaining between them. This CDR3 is CSARDGGRGDSYEQYF. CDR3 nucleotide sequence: TGCAGTGCTAGAGATGGGGGCCGAGGAGACTCCTACGAGCAGTACTTC.

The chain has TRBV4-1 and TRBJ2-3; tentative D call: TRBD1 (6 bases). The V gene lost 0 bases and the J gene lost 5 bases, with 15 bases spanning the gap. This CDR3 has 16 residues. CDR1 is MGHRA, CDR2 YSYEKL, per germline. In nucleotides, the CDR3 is TGCGCCAGCAGCCAAGACTTGTATCAAGGGGGAGATACGCAGTATTTT. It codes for CASSQDLYQGGDTQYF.

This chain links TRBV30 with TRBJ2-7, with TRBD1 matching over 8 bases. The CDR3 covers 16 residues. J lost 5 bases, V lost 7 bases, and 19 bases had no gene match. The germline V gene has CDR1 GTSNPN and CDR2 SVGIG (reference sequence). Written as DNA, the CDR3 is TGTGCCTACACGAGTTTGTCCGGGACAGGTGGCCACGAGCAGTACTTC. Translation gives CAYTSLSGTGGHEQYF.

The CDR3 spells CASSPRVAGADYNEQFF. CDR3 coding DNA: TGTGCCAGCAGCCCACGGGTAGCGGGAGCAGACTACAATGAGCAGTTCTTC. V gene TRBV9 combines with J gene TRBJ2-5, with 9 bases that match TRBD2. The DNA end lines up better with TRBJ2-1; the J call may be wrong. This CDR3 spans 17 amino acids. Germline V lookup: CDR1 SGDLS, CDR2 YYNGEE.

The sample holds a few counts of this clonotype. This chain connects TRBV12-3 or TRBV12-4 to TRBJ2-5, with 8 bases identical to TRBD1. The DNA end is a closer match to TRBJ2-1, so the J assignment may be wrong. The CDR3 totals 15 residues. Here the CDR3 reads CASSPGSRGRSEQFF. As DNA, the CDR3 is TGTGCCAGCAGCCCTGGGTCCAGGGGGCGGAGTGAGCAGTTCTTC.

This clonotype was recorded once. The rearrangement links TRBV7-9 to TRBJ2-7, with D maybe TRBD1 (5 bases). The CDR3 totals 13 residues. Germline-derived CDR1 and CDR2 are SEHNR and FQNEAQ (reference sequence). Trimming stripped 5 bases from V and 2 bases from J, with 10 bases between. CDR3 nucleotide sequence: TGTGCCAGCAGCCCAGGGATCCCCTACGAGCAGTACTTC. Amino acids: CASSPGIPYEQYF.